These T cell receptor beta chains were read from a single sample in a study of T cell responses to AZD1222 COVID-19 vaccine. The data were produced by immunoSEQ multiplex PCR, yet TCRdb's version contains in-frame clones alone and is incomplete. Seen here are some 180,000 clones, approximately 92% observed once, and the top ten hold around 0.96%. This material consisted of peripheral blood, taken 28 days after the second dose of the MenACWY control vaccine. The source of these receptors is an adult who received the MenACWY meningococcal vaccine as a control. Both conserved end residues are part of each CDR3.

j_call v_call cdr3_aa
TRBJ1-4 TRBV3-1/TRBV3-2 CASSRRGVNEKLFF
TRBJ1-5 TRBV18 CASSPTQGSDQPQHF
TRBJ1-5 TRBV19 CASSTLNQPQHF
TRBJ1-5 TRBV3-1/TRBV3-2 CASSQGGCQPQHF
TRBJ1-2 TRBV5-1 CASRPGQNYGYTF
TRBJ1-1 TRBV18 CASSQQNTEAFF
TRBJ2-1 TRBV7-2 CASSPLRGKLNEQFF
TRBJ1-6 TRBV5-1 CASSLDLPPNNSPLHF
TRBJ1-2 TRBV28 CASLAGGGPYGYTF
TRBJ2-3 TRBV5-1 CASSLGGPEDTQYF
TRBJ1-6 TRBV27 CASSFGNRSPLHF
TRBJ2-2 TRBV7-9 CASSDNGLEPNTGELFF
TRBJ1-1 TRBV4-2 CASSQVSATEAFF
TRBJ1-6 TRBV11-2 CASALVDNSPLHF
TRBJ1-3 TRBV3-1/TRBV3-2 CASSPLGISGNTIYF
TRBJ2-5 TRBV5-4 CASSPAGQGLGRTQYF
TRBJ2-1 TRBV5-1 CASSLGLTSGRLQSEQFF
TRBJ1-2 TRBV3-1/TRBV3-2 CASSPRWLGARYTF
TRBJ1-1 TRBV7-6 CASSPKGSVMNTEAFF
TRBJ2-2 TRBV28 CASRVTTGELFF
TRBJ2-5 TRBV25-1 CASSELNGETQYF
TRBJ1-1 TRBV6-5 CASSYSLGPGNTEAFF
TRBJ1-1 TRBV4-2 CASSQVSGNTEAFF
TRBJ2-3 TRBV2 CASSEPPGSIKDTQYF
TRBJ1-6 TRBV27 CASLNRGTAYNSPLHF
TRBJ1-3 TRBV30 CASPGDNSGNTIYF
TRBJ1-3 TRBV10-1 CARGANSGNTIYF
TRBJ1-2 TRBV19 CASSRDRGSYGYTF
TRBJ2-2 TRBV5-1 CASRTDRGGKAGELFF